Detailed here is one T cell receptor (beta chain). The target of this receptor is not known. No clone much larger than this one lies a single base away; base qualities are absent. According to the germline V gene, CDR1 reads SGDLS and CDR2 reads YYNGEE. Reading from cysteine to phenylalanine, the CDR3 counts 15 amino acids. Only the CDR3 region is kept as DNA, spanning 45 bases read in frame from base 1. Deletion took 4 bases off V and 3 bases off J, with a span of 14 bases between the germline ends. TCRbeta CDR3 regions were amplified from genomic DNA using the immunoSEQ Assay, a bias-controlled multiplex PCR. Per the authors' processing: Within the assay, amplification of reference gene primers was used to estimate how many nucleated cells each sample contained. To quantify the absolute abundance of each unique TCRbeta CDR3 rearrangement, sequence reads were collapsed and filtered. For each sample, productive Simpson clonality was calculated as the square root of Simpson's diversity index across productive rearrangements. Here the immuneACCESS table is served through TCRdb, limited to in-frame sequences with V and J called. Missing clones are a known gap in these copies; in checked studies unresolved V genes cover under half, and the rest lacks a known reason. Clonal size and the V and J genes are those of that table, whereas D and trimming came from the DNA. The sample includes about 460,000 clones, with around nine tenths observed a single time. Of the sample, just over 8% is held by the ten largest clones.

Participants in the prospective study were aged roughly 18 to 95 years, lived in some 24 United States geographic areas, and enrolled through a virtual design. To assign participants to cohorts, the prospective study relied on clinical history that participants themselves reported in a screening survey and a study questionnaire. Recovered participants in ImmuneRACE Cohort 3 were defined by two consecutive negative NP/OP PCR tests, clearance by a healthcare professional, or resolution of symptoms. Mobile phlebotomists in the prospective study collected whole blood, serum and a nasopharyngeal or oropharyngeal swab from every participant. Prospective study participants could optionally give additional blood draws and questionnaires over an approximately 2-month period. Before DNA extraction, prospective study blood samples were shipped either frozen or at room temperature. The data are from a study of blood T cell repertoires in COVID-19 (dated by TCRdb to the early 2020s). Looking at the study overall: Samples covering the acute and convalescent phases of COVID-19 were provided by collaborators in the United States, Italy and Spain. The prospective study material was composed of cDNA or gDNA derived from T cells, B-cell-depleted T cells, or PBMCs. Deeply sampled blood TCRbeta repertoires from subjects exposed to, actively infected with, or recovered from COVID-19 were included in the dataset. A freely available public database, intended as a resource for researchers studying the immune response to SARS-CoV-2, is where the repertoires were released. The samples were drawn from two sources: the first 160 participants of the ongoing ImmuneRACE study, and fewer than 1,500 subjects contributed by 6 global collaborators. Nearly every sample came with metadata listing a de-identified subject ID, COVID-19 status, age in years and sex. Where available, HLA class I and class II types were obtained from metadata supplied by the sample provider rather than from assay-based typing.

Broad study findings and their caveats: Clinical and demographic metadata were provided uncurated, with the amount varying by source and participant.

The sample taken for sequencing was PBMCs or T cells enriched from blood (not recorded which). The receptor was derived from a woman in her sixties who had recovered from COVID-19. The chain is encoded by TRBV9 joined to TRBJ2-4; the D segment cannot be called with confidence. The sequence in DNA is TGTGCCAGCAGCCCCGTCCTAGGATACAAAAACATTCAGTACTTC. The translation is CASSPVLGYKNIQYF.